This paragraph reports one T cell receptor beta chain. The data are from a study of blood T cell repertoires in COVID-19. Overall study context: The United States, Italy and Spain were the sources of the acute and convalescent COVID-19 samples.

CDR3 size: 16 residues. In the source study's methods: The assay estimated nucleated cells by amplifying reference gene primers. Some clones are missing from TCRdb's copy, which holds only in-frame ones; the method was immunoSEQ multiplex PCR. Clonal size and the V and J genes are those of that table, whereas D and trimming came from the DNA. The sample contains about 120,000 clones, roughly nine tenths of which appear only once. This receptor was taken from a man aged 35-49 years with acute or convalescent COVID-19. Sequencing was carried out using peripheral blood. The rearrangement uses TRBV21-1 and TRBJ2-7; the table's D call, TRBD2, was not checked against the DNA. TRBV21-1 is a listed pseudogene. The DNA of the CDR3 is TGTGCCAGCCGGGGGACGCTGGGACTAGCGGGAGTCGAGCAGTACTTC. It translates to CASRGTLGLAGVEQYF.